Detailed here is one T cell receptor (beta chain). Antigen specificity is unknown. V lost 3 bases and J lost 1, with 9 bases in between. Germline CDR1 is MNHEY and CDR2 is SMNVEV (reference sequence). This CDR3 comprises 14 residues. This sample was taken from a study of CD8+ T cells in alopecia areata. Study-level information: For treated patients, severity scores reflected the percentage of scalp area affected.

Treatment reported: oral pan-JAK inhibitor, 5-10 mg twice daily. Researchers picked out CD4+ and CD8+ T cells from PBMCs by sorting. Isolated RNA was reverse transcribed into cDNA used as the sequencing template. Generated by immunoSEQ multiplex PCR, the TCRdb table keeps only in-frame clones and is missing some. The table shows more than 140,000 clones, with 85% to 90% occurring only once. Study-level points and caveats: Lesional scalp exceeded normal scalp in clonality, especially in alopecia totalis/universalis.

This material consisted of CD8+ T cells sorted from blood, taken at week 4, from a patient treated with tofacitinib. The chain employs TRBV27 and TRBJ1-1; no definite D call. The sequence came from a human donor with alopecia areata. The CDR3 DNA reads as TGTGCCAGCAGTTTGGAACACTCGAACACTGAAGCTTTCTTT. It specifies CASSLEHSNTEAFF.